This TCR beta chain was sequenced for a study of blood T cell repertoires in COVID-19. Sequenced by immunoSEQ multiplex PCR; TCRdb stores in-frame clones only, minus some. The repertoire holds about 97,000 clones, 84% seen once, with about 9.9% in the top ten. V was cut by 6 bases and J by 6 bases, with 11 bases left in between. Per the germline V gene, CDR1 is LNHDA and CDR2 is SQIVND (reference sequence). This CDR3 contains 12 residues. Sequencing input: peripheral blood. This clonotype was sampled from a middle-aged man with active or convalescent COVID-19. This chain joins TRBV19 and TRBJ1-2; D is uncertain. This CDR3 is CASSREMDGYTF. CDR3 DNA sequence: TGTGCCAGTAGCCGGGAGATGGATGGCTACACCTTC.